This record covers a single TCR beta chain. The antigen is unknown. At one end, the junction sequence differs from germline, possibly due to a read error. From germline, CDR1 is SSHAT and CDR2 FNYEAQ (reference sequence). The length of the CDR3 is 15 residues. Study-wide findings and caveats: The TCR gene usage of tumor memory CD4+ T cells clustered together with blood and lymph node memory CD4+ cells and with lymph node naive CD4+ cells. Whole repertoires were not studied in the larger cohort, only one V-J beta rearrangement. Tumor Tregs overlapped most with tumor, then blood, naive CD4+ cells.

Constant-region reverse primers amplified full-length variable regions, followed by semi-nested Nested Universal Primer A PCR. TCRdb reprocessed the 5' RACE reads via MiXCR and lists one record per CDR3 protein. The table shows more than 4,500 distinct CDR3 sequences, with around 56% occurring only once. Sequencing input: naive CD4+ T cells sorted from blood. Noted subset: naive CD4+ T cells, CD4+CD45RA+CD25-. V and J are TRBV7-7 and TRBJ2-1, with TRBD2 as a possible D gene (5 bases). The clonotype originates from a female donor with breast cancer. The CDR3 region is CASSPPGSSYNEQFF. CDR3 DNA: TGTGCTAGCAGCCCCCCGGGGAGCTCCTACAATGAGCAGTTCTTC.